This TCR beta chain was recovered during a study of blood T cells in healthy people across ages (dated by TCRdb to the mid-2010s). At the level of the whole study: Template switching captured roughly one uniquely barcoded TCR beta cDNA molecule per two T cells in model experiments. Using the same blood draw, the study looked at two additional independent replicas of 1 million unique cDNA reads for two donors, one aged 18 to 30 and the other aged 80 or older. Age-related changes in TCR beta repertoire diversity were measured in the study by deep sequencing normalized with unique cDNA molecular identifiers. To avoid experimental bias, donors of different ages were distributed randomly across sequencing lanes. Donors were grouped into four age groups: young (average roughly 15 years), middle-aged (39), aged (around 60) and long-lived (just over 80). The study at large found these results: Compared with the aged group, more naive CD4+ T cells, fewer expanded clones and increased TCR diversity were shown by the long-lived group, suggesting age selection. Observed TCR beta diversity per million T cells fell roughly linearly with age, and a significant reduction was already apparent by age roughly 40. Bulk unsorted PBMC profiling prevented conclusive comparison of naive and antigen-experienced compartments. Total diversity estimates from one million sequenced T cells were considered lower bounds and underestimates. There was a strong correlation between observed TCR beta diversity and the percentage of naive T cells measured by flow cytometry. The CMV infection status of donors was not known, potentially confounding age-related changes in expanded clonotypes.

Inclusive of the bounding cysteine and phenylalanine, the CDR3 is 14 residues long. Only the CDR3 region is kept as DNA, spanning 42 bases read in frame from base 1. V is pruned by 5 bases and J by 6 bases, leaving 7 bases of the junction without a gene match. Reading the germline V gene gives CDR1 SGHTA and CDR2 FQGTGA. The library was produced with 5' RACE. TCRdb names Illumina HiSeq 2500 as the instrument used. A second PCR of about 6 to 12 cycles was performed with a sample-barcoded 5' primer and a J-beta primer mix. Each TCR beta cDNA molecule received a unique molecular identifier from a template-switch 5' adaptor carrying 12 random nucleotides. Each sample yielded at least 2.5 million CDR3-containing paired-end reads. First-strand cDNA was synthesized from all RNA with the Mint cDNA synthesis kit, primed by a TRBC-specific oligonucleotide. All cDNA was treated with uracil-DNA glycosylase and then went through a first 18-cycle PCR with the universal primers M1SS and BC2_uni_R. As for how the authors treated the data: For normalization, 1 million high-quality reads, each with a distinct molecular identifier, were randomly selected from each sample. Reads with shared molecular identifiers were discarded instead of being binned into consensus sequences. MiTCR, set to a Q25 quality threshold and the strictest error-elimination algorithm, was used for CDR3 identification, clonotype clustering and error correction. A nonparametric unseen species model with Euler transformation was used to estimate a lower bound on total TCR beta diversity. TCRdb applied fastp at Q25 and MiXCR to the public reads, then kept only in-frame beta chains. Here each entry gathers all rows of one CDR3 protein and keeps the most common genes and DNA. The V and J calls and clone size are TCRdb's, not the authors'. This sample comprises fewer than 800,000 distinct CDR3 sequences, 49% of them detected only once. Of the sample, 25% to 35% is held by the ten largest clones.

Systemically healthy Caucasian individuals from Russia, 39 in total and aged roughly 6 to 95 years, were included as donors. Each donor gave 9 to 10 milliliters of peripheral blood, collected into EDTA-treated Vacutainer tubes. Ficoll-Paque density-gradient centrifugation was used to isolate PBMCs, with at least 7 million obtained per sample. Total RNA was extracted from PBMCs with Trizol reagent, with at least 6 micrograms obtained per sample. For every donor, flow cytometry on a PBMC aliquot measured the percentage of naive CD45RAhigh/CD27high T cells. This clonotype was detected only a few times. The antigen it recognizes is unknown. The input lacks base qualities; no much larger clone sits a single base away.

The sequenced material came from blood. This receptor chain uses TRBV7-3 and TRBJ2-1, with 7 middle bases fitting TRBD2. The source is a woman aged 60-70 years in good health. The DNA sequence is given as TGTGCCAGCAGCCCCCAACTAGCGAGCAATGAGCAGTTCTTC. Its amino acids are CASSPQLASNEQFF.